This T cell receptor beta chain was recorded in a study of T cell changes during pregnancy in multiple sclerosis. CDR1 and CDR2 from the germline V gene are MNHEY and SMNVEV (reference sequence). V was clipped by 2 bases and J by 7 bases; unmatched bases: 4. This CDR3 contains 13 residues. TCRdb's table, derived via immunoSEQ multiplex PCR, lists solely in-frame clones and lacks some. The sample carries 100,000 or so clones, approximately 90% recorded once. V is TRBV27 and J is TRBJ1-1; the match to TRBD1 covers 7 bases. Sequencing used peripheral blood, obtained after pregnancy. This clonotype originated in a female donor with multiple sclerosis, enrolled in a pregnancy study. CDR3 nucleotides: TGTGCCAGCAGTTTAAGACAGGGAAGTGAAGCTTTCTTT. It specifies CASSLRQGSEAFF.